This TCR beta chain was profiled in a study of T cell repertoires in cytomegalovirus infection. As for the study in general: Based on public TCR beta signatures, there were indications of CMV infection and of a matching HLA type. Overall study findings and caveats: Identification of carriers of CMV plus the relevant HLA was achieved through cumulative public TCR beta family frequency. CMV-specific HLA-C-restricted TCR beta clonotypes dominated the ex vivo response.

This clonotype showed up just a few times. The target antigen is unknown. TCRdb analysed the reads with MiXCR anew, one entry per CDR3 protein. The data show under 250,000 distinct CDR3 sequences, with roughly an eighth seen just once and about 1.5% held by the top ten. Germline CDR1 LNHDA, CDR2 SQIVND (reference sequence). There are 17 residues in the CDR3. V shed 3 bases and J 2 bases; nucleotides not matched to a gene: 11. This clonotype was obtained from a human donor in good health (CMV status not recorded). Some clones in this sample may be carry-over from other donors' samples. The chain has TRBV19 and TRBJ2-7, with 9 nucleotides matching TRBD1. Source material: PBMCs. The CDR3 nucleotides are TGTGCCAGTAGTATGAAACCGGGACAGGGTTTTCCCTACGAGCAGTACTTC. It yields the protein CASSMKPGQGFPYEQYF.